Presented here are 11 T cell receptor beta chains from one specimen sequenced in a study of siplizumab effects on memory and regulatory T cells (dated by TCRdb to the late 2010s). Libraries were prepared through the immunoSEQ multiplex PCR assay. TCRdb obtained this table from immuneACCESS and retained in-frame rearrangements with V and J assigned. These tables miss some clones; where compared with another copy, unresolved V genes account for less than half of the shortfall, and the remainder is unexplained. The sample has more than 90,000 clones on record, about 90% of them singletons. Around 12% of the sample belongs to the ten largest clones. The sequenced material came from non-Treg CD4+ T cells sorted from blood. The cell subset or site label of this sample denotes: FACS-sorted unstimulated CD4+ non-regulatory T cells. All receptors derive from a human donor in good health.

V gene TRBV10-3 combines with J gene TRBJ2-7; either TRBD1 or TRBD2 may fit D (5 bases each). The CDR3 has 17 residues. From germline, CDR1 is ENHRY and CDR2 SYGVKD. Trimming took 5 bases from V and 2 from J, leaving 22 bases between them. The CDR3 region has the DNA TGTGCCATCAGTACTGATCTACTGGGGGAAGGGGCCTACGAGCAGTACTTC. Its translation is CAISTDLLGEGAYEQYF.

V gene TRBV11-3 combines with J gene TRBJ2-5; D is perhaps TRBD2 (6 bases). Germline values: CDR1 SGHNT, CDR2 YENEEA. Trimming left V 5 bases short and J 5 bases short, with 18 bases between. The CDR3 is 15 amino acids. The CDR3 bases are TGTGCCAGCAGCCGCGTTGGGCGGGACTTGGAGACCCAGTACTTC. This translates into CASSRVGRDLETQYF.

This chain links TRBV4-1 with TRBJ2-7; possible D gene TRBD2, 5 bases. This CDR3 region has 14 residues. Germline CDR1 MGHRA, CDR2 YSYEKL. V lost 4 bases and J lost 3, with 13 bases in between. CDR3 nucleotides: TGCGCCAGCAGCCCGCCGACTACAATCTACGAGCAGTACTTC. This codes for CASSPPTTIYEQYF.

The chain employs TRBV19 and TRBJ2-7; D perhaps matches TRBD1 (6 bases). V was shortened by 7 bases and J by 0 bases, with 13 bases between the two germline ends. The germline V gene has CDR1 LNHDA and CDR2 SQIVND (reference sequence). This CDR3 is built from 14 residues. CDR3 sequence (DNA): TGTGCCAGTAAAGCCGGGACAATCTCCTACGAGCAGTACTTC. Its protein is CASKAGTISYEQYF. The entire variable domain, with the rest obtained from reference TRBV19 and TRBJ2-7, is as follows: DGGITQSPKYLFRKEGQNVTLSCEQNLNHDAMYWYRQDPGQGLRLIYYSQIVNDFQKGDIAEGYSVSREKKESFPLTVTSAQKNPTAFYLCASKAGTISYEQYFGPGTRLTVT.

The J gene is TRBJ2-7, the V gene TRBV9, with D perhaps TRBD2 (6 bases). V was pared by 0 bases and J by 0 bases, with 7 bases between. This CDR3 has 14 amino acids. The germline V gene encodes CDR1 SGDLS and CDR2 YYNGEE. The CDR3, as DNA: TGTGCCAGCAGCGTAGGACTAGACTCCTACGAGCAGTACTTC. Translating it yields CASSVGLDSYEQYF. Combining the CDR3 with reference TRBV9 and TRBJ2-7 gives the whole variable domain DSGVTQTPKHLITATGQRVTLRCSPRSGDLSVYWYQQSLDQGLQFLIQYYNGEERAKGNILERFSAQQFPDLHSELNLSSLELGDSALYFCASSVGLDSYEQYFGPGTRLTVT.

This clone appeared a single time. The gene calls are TRBV18 and TRBJ1-4; D call uncertain. V was trimmed by 2 bases and J by 3 bases, leaving 13 bases between them. The CDR3 length is 16 residues. Germline lookup yields CDR1 KGHSH and CDR2 LQKENI. CDR3 amino acids: CASSPKGGTANEKLFF. The CDR3 DNA follows: TGTGCCAGCTCACCAAAGGGCGGTACAGCTAATGAAAAACTGTTTTTT.

The genes are TRBV18 and TRBJ2-3, with a tentative D call TRBD2 (5 bases). Trimming stripped 2 bases from V and 1 base from J, with 7 bases between. In germline, CDR1 is KGHSH, CDR2 LQKENI. The CDR3 runs 14 residues. CDR3 amino acids: CASSPGLRTDTQYF. For the CDR3, the DNA is TGTGCCAGCTCACCAGGACTCCGCACAGATACGCAGTATTTT.

V gene TRBV15 combines with J gene TRBJ1-1; 10 nucleotides align to TRBD1. Trimming took 2 bases from V and 7 from J; bases not matched to a gene: 7. The germline V gene has CDR1 LNHNV and CDR2 YYDKDF (reference sequence). The CDR3 has 15 amino acids. The CDR3 nucleotides are TGTGCCACCAGCAGATCCGGGACAGGGGAAATTGAAGCTTTCTTT. As protein: CATSRSGTGEIEAFF.

The chain is built from TRBV30 and TRBJ2-6; D gene ambiguous. The CDR3 length is 12 residues. Trimming left V 5 bases short and J 4 bases short, with 6 bases between. Germline values: CDR1 GTSNPN, CDR2 SVGIG (reference sequence). CDR3 in DNA: TGTGCCTGGCGTAGGGGGGCCAACGTCCTGACTTTC. Translated, it gives CAWRRGANVLTF.

This rearrangement joins TRBV25-1 to TRBJ1-5, with D possibly matching TRBD1 (6 bases). This CDR3 contains 13 residues. V lost 6 bases and J 3 bases, leaving 9 bases between the germline ends. CDR1 and CDR2 from the germline V gene are MGHDK and SYGVNS. The CDR3 sequence: CASSDRTNQPQHF. For the CDR3, the DNA is TGTGCCAGCAGCGACAGGACCAATCAGCCCCAGCATTTT. Full variable domain (missing parts from reference TRBV25-1 and TRBJ1-5): EADIYQTPRYLVIGTGKKITLECSQTMGHDKMYWYQQDPGMELHLIHYSYGVNSTEKGDLSSESTVSRIRTEHFPLTLESARPSHTSQYLCASSDRTNQPQHFGDGTRLSIL.

A single count supports this clone. The V gene is TRBV10-3, the J gene TRBJ2-5, with 7 bases aligning to TRBD2. Trimming cost V 0 bases and J 0 bases; bases outside gene matches: 7. CDR3 length: 17 amino acids. Germline V gives CDR1 ENHRY, CDR2 SYGVKD. CDR3 in amino acids: CAISESGTGGYQETQYF. As DNA, the CDR3 is TGTGCCATCAGTGAGTCGGGGACGGGGGGATACCAAGAGACCCAGTACTTC.